One and the same sample provided the 26 T cell receptor beta chains below, sequenced in a study of T cell repertoires in cytomegalovirus infection. No antigen has been assigned to these receptors. Via MiXCR, TCRdb re-called the reads, giving one row per CDR3 protein. Among hundreds of thousands of distinct CDR3 sequences listed, roughly a third were seen once. Sequenced material: cultured PBMCs, taken from culture after CMV antigen stimulation. The receptors derive from a human donor in good health (CMV status not recorded). Some clones in this sample may be carry-over from other donors' samples.

In this sample, this clonotype turned up a few times. The gene calls are TRBV28 and TRBJ2-2, with TRBD1 identical over 8 bases. V was pared by 6 bases and J by 6 bases, with 9 bases of the junction left unmatched. CDR1 and CDR2 from the germline V gene are MDHEN and SYDVKM. This CDR3 has 15 residues. In DNA form, the CDR3 reads TGTGCCAGCAGCCTAGGGGACAGGTCGGCCGGGGAGCTGTTTTTT. Translated, it gives CASSLGDRSAGELFF.

V usage is TRBV29-1 and J usage is TRBJ2-7; D is unclear. Germline V gene sequence: CDR1 SQVTM, CDR2 ANQGSEA. V lost 4 bases to trimming and J lost 1 base, with 5 bases between them. The CDR3 is 11 residues long. Here the CDR3 DNA reads TGCAGCGTTGCACAGTCCTACGAGCAGTACTTC. This sequence encodes CSVAQSYEQYF.

The V call is TRBV30, the J call TRBJ1-1, with a tentative D call TRBD1 (5 bases). Germline V gene data show CDR1 as GTSNPN and CDR2 as SVGIG (reference sequence). V dropped 4 bases and J dropped 3 bases, with 24 bases sitting between them. CDR3 size: 17 residues. As DNA, the CDR3 is TGTGCCTGGACGATCAGGCAGGGACGATTTAAGGACACTGAAGCTTTCTTT. This sequence encodes CAWTIRQGRFKDTEAFF.

This chain connects TRBV6-5 to TRBJ2-2; the D gene could be TRBD1 or TRBD2 (5 bases each). V was cut by 5 bases and J by 4 bases, with 17 bases left in between. CDR1 MNHEY and CDR2 SVGAGI come from the germline V gene. This CDR3 is built from 16 residues. CDR3 nucleotides: TGTGCCAGCAGTCCTGTTAGGGGAGCTATCACCGGGGAGCTGTTTTTT. It encodes CASSPVRGAITGELFF.

This clonotype was counted only a few times. The J gene is TRBJ2-7, the V gene TRBV6-2 or TRBV6-3, with 8 bases that match TRBD2. V lost 2 bases to trimming and J lost 1 base; unmatched junction nucleotides: 13. This CDR3 has 18 amino acids. Per germline, CDR1 MNHEY and CDR2 SVGEGT. Written as DNA, the CDR3 is TGTGCCAGCAGTTACGGGGGACTAGGGCGTTTTTCATCCTACGAGCAGTACGTC. Residues: CASSYGGLGRFSSYEQYV.

This chain joins TRBV19 and TRBJ1-2; weak D call: TRBD1 (5 bases). CDR3 length equals 15 residues. Trimming removed 0 bases from V and 6 bases from J, with 14 bases in between. Germline loops: CDR1 LNHDA, CDR2 SQIVND (reference sequence). In DNA, the CDR3 is TGTGCCAGTAGTATAGAAGCGTCCCAGGGTAATGGCTACACCTTC. Translated: CASSIEASQGNGYTF.

Only a few counts were recorded for this clonotype. V and J are TRBV12-3 or TRBV12-4 and TRBJ2-1, with D possibly matching TRBD2 (5 bases). The V gene lost 6 bases and the J gene lost 1 base, with 16 bases spanning the gap. The CDR3 length is 16 residues. In DNA form, the CDR3 reads TGTGCCAGCAGCCGTGACCTTTCGGGGTCCTACAATGAGCAGTTCTTC. Protein product: CASSRDLSGSYNEQFF.

This clonotype was detected only a few times. The rearrangement uses TRBV12-3 or TRBV12-4 and TRBJ1-1; 8 nucleotides match TRBD1. The trim removed 2 bases at V and 9 bases at J, leaving 17 bases unmatched. The CDR3 spans 17 residues. The CDR3, as DNA: TGTGCCAGCAGTTTATGGGCAGGGGGCGCCGGAGGCGAAAAAGCTTTCTTT. Encoded protein: CASSLWAGGAGGEKAFF.

This clonotype was detected a few times. The chain carries TRBV28 and TRBJ2-5; 8 nucleotides match TRBD1. Per germline, CDR1 MDHEN and CDR2 SYDVKM. This CDR3 has 14 amino acids. The junction had 9 bases not matched to a gene; V was cut back by 6 bases and J by 6 bases. CDR3 DNA sequence: TGTGCCAGCAGCCGGACAGGGAAGTCAAAGACCCAGTACTTC. Protein sequence: CASSRTGKSKTQYF.

The chain joins TRBV7-8 to TRBJ2-5, with D possibly TRBD1 on 9 matching bases. CDR1 and CDR2 from the germline V gene are SGHVS and FQNEAQ. V was shortened by 6 bases and J by 5 bases, with 28 bases between the two germline ends. CDR3 size: 18 residues. The CDR3 DNA sequence: TGTGCCAGCAGGGGGTGGGACAGGGCTGGCGGGAGGTCGGAGACCCAGTACTTC. Protein product: CASRGWDRAGGRSETQYF.

The V call is TRBV25-1, the J call TRBJ2-2; unclear D gene. Germline V CDR1 and CDR2: MGHDK, SYGVNS. Trimming took 7 bases from V and 2 from J, leaving 8 bases between them. The CDR3 contains 13 residues. In DNA form, the CDR3 reads TGTGCCAGCACCACACCAAACACCGGGGAGCTGTTTTTT. Amino acids: CASTTPNTGELFF.

J is TRBJ2-7 and V is TRBV4-1; 12 bases map to TRBD2. The CDR3 totals 16 residues. With 2 bases clipped from V and 6 bases from J, the junction kept 8 bases outside the gene matches. The germline CDR1 and CDR2 sequences are MGHRA and YSYEKL. In DNA, the CDR3 is TGCGCCAGCAGCCAAACGACTAGCGGGAGAACCTTCGAGCAGTACTTC. Translated, it gives CASSQTTSGRTFEQYF.

The J gene is TRBJ1-3, the V gene TRBV7-2, with D unclear. Trimming took 4 bases from V and 0 from J, leaving 10 bases between them. The CDR3 covers 15 residues. CDR1 is SGHTA and CDR2 is FQGNSA in the germline V gene. This chain's CDR3 is CASSYQPGSGNTIYF. CDR3 sequence (DNA): TGTGCCAGCAGCTACCAACCGGGCTCTGGAAACACCATATATTTT.

The genes are TRBV12-3 or TRBV12-4 and TRBJ1-5; possible D gene TRBD1, 5 bases. V was trimmed by 5 bases and J by 0 bases, leaving 11 bases between them. The CDR3 loop spans 15 amino acids. The CDR3 DNA is TGTGCCAGCAGTGGGGGGTCGGCTAGCAATCAGCCCCAGCATTTT. Encoded protein: CASSGGSASNQPQHF.

V usage is TRBV7-2 and J usage is TRBJ2-5, with 7 bases identical to TRBD1. Germline V gene lookup returns CDR1 SGHTA and CDR2 FQGNSA. CDR3 length equals 15 residues. With 1 base clipped from V and 4 bases from J, the junction kept 6 bases outside the gene matches. The CDR3 reads CASSLDGRGTETQYF. In DNA, the CDR3 is TGTGCCAGCAGCTTAGATGGCAGGGGGACAGAGACCCAGTACTTC.

V and J are TRBV20-1 and TRBJ2-1; 12 nucleotides agree with TRBD2. CDR3 length: 16 residues. After removal of 3 bases from V and 10 bases from J, the junction contained 13 bases not matched to a gene. CDR1 and CDR2 (germline): DFQATT, SNEGSKA (reference sequence). CDR3 region: CSARPPGLAGGGEQFF. CDR3 sequence (DNA): TGCAGTGCTAGGCCCCCGGGACTAGCGGGCGGGGGGGAGCAGTTCTTC.

This clonotype turned up a few times. V usage is TRBV7-8 and J usage is TRBJ2-6; the D gene is possibly TRBD1 (5 bases). The V end was cut by 6 bases, the J end by 3 bases, with 12 bases between. The CDR3 spans 15 residues. CDR1 is SGHVS, CDR2 FQNEAQ, per germline. The CDR3 region is CASRNPGFGANVLTF. The CDR3 nucleotides read TGTGCCAGCAGGAACCCAGGGTTTGGGGCCAACGTCCTGACTTTC.

This clonotype is a singleton in its sample. This chain connects TRBV29-1 to TRBJ2-5; weak D call: TRBD2 (5 bases). This CDR3 region has 13 residues. Germline V gene lookup returns CDR1 SQVTM and CDR2 ANQGSEA. V was shortened by 4 bases and J by 5 bases, with 14 bases between the two germline ends. As DNA, the CDR3 is TGCAGCGTTGTTCGAGGGTACCCGGAGACCCAGTACTTC. Translated, it gives CSVVRGYPETQYF.

The rearrangement joins TRBV19 to TRBJ2-1; TRBD2 matches 7 bases. This CDR3 spans 16 amino acids. Trimming at V came to 4 bases and at J to 8 bases, leaving 14 bases not matched to a gene. CDR1 is LNHDA and CDR2 is SQIVND in the germline V gene (reference sequence). The CDR3 bases are TGTGCCAGTAGTACCGCCGGGACTATCCGAGCCGATGAGCAGTTCTTC. Translation: CASSTAGTIRADEQFF.

This clonotype showed up many times. The chain employs TRBV7-2 and TRBJ1-3, with D perhaps matching TRBD1 (6 bases). Per germline, CDR1 SGHTA and CDR2 FQGNSA. The CDR3 runs 14 residues. Deletions cut 3 bases from V and 8 bases from J, with 14 bases between. CDR3 sequence: CASSFAGASDTIYF. The CDR3 DNA reads as TGTGCCAGCAGCTTCGCAGGGGCGTCGGACACCATATATTTT.

This clonotype appeared a few times. The genes are TRBV5-8 and TRBJ2-7; D call uncertain. CDR3 length: 12 amino acids. The ends were cut back, 0 bases at V and 4 bases at J, with 5 bases in the middle. Germline CDR1 and CDR2: SGHTS and YDEGEE. The CDR3 DNA is TGTGCCAGCAGCTTGGGCAGATACGAGCAGTACGTC. Protein: CASSLGRYEQYV.

This sequence joins TRBV6-2 or TRBV6-3 and TRBJ1-4; no clear D. CDR3 length: 14 amino acids. From germline, CDR1 is MNHEY and CDR2 SVGEGT. V was cut by 2 bases and J by 5 bases, with 9 bases left in between. CDR3: CASSYVRGNEKLFF. The CDR3 DNA sequence: TGTGCCAGCAGTTACGTCAGAGGGAATGAAAAACTGTTTTTT.

The chain carries TRBV28 and TRBJ2-6, with a weak D call TRBD2 (6 bases). The CDR3 totals 16 residues. V lost 8 bases and J 0 bases, leaving 14 bases between the germline ends. Germline values: CDR1 MDHEN, CDR2 SYDVKM. The CDR3 here is CASSRGISSGANVLTF. The DNA for the CDR3 is TGTGCCAGCTCTCGGGGGATTAGCTCTGGGGCCAACGTCCTGACTTTC. The full variable domain, in which reference TRBV28 and TRBJ2-6 provide the parts outside the CDR3, is DVKVTQSSRYLVKRTGEKVFLECVQDMDHENMFWYRQDPGLGLRLIYFSYDVKMKEKGDIPEGYSVSREKKERFSLILESASTNQTSMYLCASSRGISSGANVLTFGAGSRLTVL.

The chain employs TRBV7-2 and TRBJ2-1; TRBD1 might be the D (6 bases). The CDR3 consists of 15 residues. V lost 1 base to trimming and J lost 2 bases, with 9 bases between them. The germline V gene has CDR1 SGHTA and CDR2 FQGNSA. The CDR3 DNA follows: TGTGCCAGCAGCTTAGACAGGGTGGCCTACAATGAGCAGTTCTTC. It codes for CASSLDRVAYNEQFF.

This clonotype was seen more than once but under ten times. The J gene is TRBJ2-1, the V gene TRBV7-2, with D uncertain. Germline lookup yields CDR1 SGHTA and CDR2 FQGNSA. Deletions cut 4 bases from V and 10 bases from J, with 14 bases between. The CDR3 consists of 13 residues. In DNA, the CDR3 is TGTGCCAGCAGCTCTGTCCCCTCCGGGGAGCAGTTCTTC. This sequence encodes CASSSVPSGEQFF.

The chain couples TRBV28 to TRBJ1-5; D gene unclear. Germline-derived CDR1 and CDR2 are MDHEN and SYDVKM. The CDR3 totals 12 residues. Trimming removed 11 bases at V and 2 bases at J, with 10 bases between. In DNA, the CDR3 is TGTGCCCACAGTTCGGGCAATCAGCCCCAGCATTTT. It translates to CAHSSGNQPQHF.